A selection of T cell receptor beta chains follows, all from one sample in a study of T cells in Graves' hyperthyroidism and ophthalmopathy. TCRdb independently ran MiXCR on the multiplex PCR reads; one entry per CDR3 protein. The sample lists a few hundred thousand distinct CDR3 sequences; approximately 14% were seen once. Sequencing used blood. The source is a woman in her late teens or twenties with Graves' hyperthyroidism that later progressed to Graves' ophthalmopathy. Both conserved end residues are part of each CDR3. The D gene is left open where the match is weak. Clone size is stated in some rows and not others, as once, few, many or a class when expanded.

TRBV12-5	TRBD2	TRBJ2-1	NA	TGTGCTAGTGGTGTTAGCGGGAGGGCCGCTGAGCAGTTCTTC	CASGVSGRAAEQFF
TRBV5-1	TRBD2	TRBJ2-1	many	TGCGCCAGCAGCTTCAGGCTAGCGGCCTCCTACAATGAGCAGTTCTTC	CASSFRLAASYNEQFF
TRBV6-1	NA	TRBJ1-5	many	TGTGCCAGCAGCGATGAGGGGGAAGGGAGTCAGCCCCAGCATTTT	CASSDEGEGSQPQHF
TRBV7-8	NA	TRBJ2-7	many	TGTGCCAGCAGCTTAGGTATTTGGATTAAGAGCTACGAGCAGTACTTC	CASSLGIWIKSYEQYF
TRBV28	TRBD1	TRBJ2-1	NA	TGTGCCAGCAATCACTCCCTACAGGGGGCCAGTGAGCAGTTCTTC	CASNHSLQGASEQFF
TRBV10-1	TRBD1	TRBJ2-5	NA	TGCGCCAGCAGCGCTGGGACAGGGCGGCAAGAGACCCAGTACTTC	CASSAGTGRQETQYF
TRBV18	TRBD2	TRBJ2-1	many	TGTGCCAGCTCACCCTTCGCGGGGGGTCTGTCCTACAATGAGCAGTTCTTC	CASSPFAGGLSYNEQFF
TRBV29-1	NA	TRBJ2-1	NA	TGCAGCGTTGAAGTGGGGGGGGGCGATGAGCAGTTCTTC	CSVEVGGGDEQFF
TRBV5-1	TRBD2	TRBJ2-1	few	TGCGCCAGCAGCTCCGGCTTACTAGCGGGAGGGGGGGAGCAGTTCTTC	CASSSGLLAGGGEQFF
TRBV5-1	TRBD2	TRBJ2-3	once	TGCGCCAGCAGCCCTGGGTGGACTAGCGGGAACGCGGAAGGCACGCAGTATTTT	CASSPGWTSGNAEGTQYF
TRBV15	NA	TRBJ1-1	NA	TGTGCCACCAGCAGAATAACAGGGAACACTGAAGCTTTCTTT	CATSRITGNTEAFF
TRBV20-1	TRBD2	TRBJ2-7	many	TGCAGTGCTAGGACTAGCGGGACGTACGAGCAGTACTTC	CSARTSGTYEQYF
TRBV11-2	NA	TRBJ1-2	many	TGTGCCAGCAGTCCGGGCCCTAACTATGGCTACACCTTC	CASSPGPNYGYTF
TRBV6-5	NA	TRBJ2-5	few	TGTGCCAGCAGTTACTACCGGGGCCAGACCAAATACTTC	CASSYYRGQTKYF
TRBV2	NA	TRBJ1-1	many	TGTGCCAGCAGTGAAGCGGAGGGAAACACTGAAGCTTTCTTT	CASSEAEGNTEAFF
TRBV11-2	TRBD1	TRBJ2-1	many	TGTGCCAGCAGCCTCCTGACAGGGACGGGCAATGAGCAGTTCTTC	CASSLLTGTGNEQFF
TRBV7-6	NA	TRBJ2-1	few	TGTGCCAGCAGCCCCTCTTCGAGCTCCTACAATGAGCAGTTCTTC	CASSPSSSSYNEQFF
TRBV7-6	TRBD2	TRBJ2-3	many	TGTGCCAGCAGCTTAGTACCTAGCGGGACATCAAAGGGTACGCAGTATTTT	CASSLVPSGTSKGTQYF
TRBV11-3	NA	TRBJ1-1	many	TGTGCCAGCAGCTTAGAGGATGGCACTGAAGCTTTCTTT	CASSLEDGTEAFF
TRBV6-1	NA	TRBJ1-4	few	TGTGCCAGCAGTACCGGACAGCGTTCTTCTCTCAATGAAAAACTGTTTTTT	CASSTGQRSSLNEKLFF
TRBV27	NA	TRBJ2-6	few	TGTGCCAGCAGTTTACCTACAGGGGAGGTTGGGGCCAACGTCCTGACTTTC	CASSLPTGEVGANVLTF
TRBV14	TRBD1	TRBJ2-1	NA	TGTGCCAGCAGCGTGACGGACAGGGCGGATGAGCAGTTCTTC	CASSVTDRADEQFF
TRBV19	TRBD2	TRBJ2-1	few	TGTGCCAGTAGCCCGGTTCGGGCTAGCGGGACACATGAGCAGTTCTTC	CASSPVRASGTHEQFF
TRBV7-9	NA	TRBJ1-2	many	TGTGCCAGCAGCTCACTACTTCTAGACAGGAAAACTAACTATGGCTACACCTTC	CASSSLLLDRKTNYGYTF
TRBV18	TRBD2	TRBJ2-7	few	TGTGCCAGCTCCCCTGGACTAGAAATCGAGCAGTACTTC	CASSPGLEIEQYF